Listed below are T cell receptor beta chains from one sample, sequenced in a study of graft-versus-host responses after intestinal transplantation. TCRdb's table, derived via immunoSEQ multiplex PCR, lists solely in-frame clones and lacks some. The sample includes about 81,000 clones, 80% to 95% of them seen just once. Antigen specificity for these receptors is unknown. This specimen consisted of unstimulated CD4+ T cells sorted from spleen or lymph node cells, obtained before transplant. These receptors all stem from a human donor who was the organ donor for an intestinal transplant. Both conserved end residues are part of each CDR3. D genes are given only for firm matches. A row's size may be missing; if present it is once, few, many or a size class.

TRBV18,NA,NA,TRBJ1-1,CASSATENTEAFF,TGTGCCAGCTCTGCGACAGAGAACACTGAAGCTTTCTTT
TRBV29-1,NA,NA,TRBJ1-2,CSVEDRGAYGYTF,TGCAGCGTTGAAGACCGGGGGGCTTATGGCTACACCTTC
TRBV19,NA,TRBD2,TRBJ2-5,CASSITGRARETQYF,TGTGCCAGTAGTATAACCGGGAGGGCCCGAGAGACCCAGTACTTC
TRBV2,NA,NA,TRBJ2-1,CASSEGGNGQNNEQFF,TGTGCCAGCAGTGAAGGCGGAAATGGACAGAACAATGAGCAGTTCTTC
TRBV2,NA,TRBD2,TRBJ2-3,CASSEARVGGYTDTQYF,TGTGCCAGCAGTGAAGCGCGGGTGGGAGGGTACACAGATACGCAGTATTTT
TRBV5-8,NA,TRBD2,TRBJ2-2,CASSFGGSPGTGELFF,TGTGCCAGCAGCTTTGGCGGGAGTCCCGGCACCGGGGAGCTGTTTTTT
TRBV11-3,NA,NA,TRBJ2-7,CASSSLERAYEQYF,TGTGCCAGCAGCTCACTAGAGCGGGCCTACGAGCAGTACTTC
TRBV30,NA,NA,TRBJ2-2,CAWNLWRATGELFF,TGTGCCTGGAACCTGTGGAGGGCCACCGGGGAGCTGTTTTTT
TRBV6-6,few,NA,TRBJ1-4,CASSYSKWYGKLFF,TGTGCCAGCAGTTACTCGAAGTGGTACGGAAAACTGTTTTTT
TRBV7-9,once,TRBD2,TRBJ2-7,CASSRATGGSKYEQYF,TGTGCCAGCAGCCGAGCCACAGGCGGGAGTAAATACGAGCAGTACTTC
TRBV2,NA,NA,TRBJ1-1,CASSSHRDKNTEAFF,TGTGCCAGCAGTTCCCACCGGGACAAAAACACTGAAGCTTTCTTT
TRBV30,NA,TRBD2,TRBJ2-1,CAWTRRAGGRNEQFF,TGTGCCTGGACGCGGAGGGCGGGGGGGCGGAATGAGCAGTTCTTC
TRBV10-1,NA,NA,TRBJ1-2,CASVRTITNYGYTF,TGCGCCAGCGTCAGGACTATTACTAACTATGGCTACACCTTC
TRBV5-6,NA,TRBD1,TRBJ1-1,CASSFFDRVNTEAFF,TGTGCCAGCAGTTTCTTCGACAGGGTGAACACTGAAGCTTTCTTT
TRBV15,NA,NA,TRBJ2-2,CATSRDGSTGELFF,TGTGCCACCAGCAGAGATGGGAGCACCGGGGAGCTGTTTTTT
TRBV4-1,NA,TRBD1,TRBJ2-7,CASSQAPGTGRKQYF,TGCGCCAGCAGCCAAGCGCCAGGGACAGGGCGTAAGCAGTACTTC
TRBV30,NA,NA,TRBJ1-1,CAWSVQRDTEAFF,TGTGCCTGGAGTGTCCAGAGGGACACTGAAGCTTTCTTT
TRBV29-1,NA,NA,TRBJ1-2,CSVEWLPTYGYTF,TGCAGCGTTGAGTGGCTCCCAACATATGGCTACACCTTC